This note documents a single TCR beta chain sequence. One end of the junction fails to match germline, which may point to a read error. Germline loops: CDR1 SSHAT, CDR2 FNYEAQ (reference sequence). The CDR3 spans 16 residues. In the original processing: Reference gene primer amplification in the assay estimated nucleated cell counts. Method: immunoSEQ multiplex PCR; TCRdb's copy keeps in-frame clones and lacks some. D and trimming come from the DNA, and the V and J calls and clone size come from that table. The repertoire holds tens of thousands of clones, with 70% to 90% as singletons. These data come from a study of blood T cell repertoires in COVID-19. For the study at large: Sites across the United States, Italy and Spain contributed samples from acute and convalescent COVID-19. From T cells, B-cell-depleted T cells, or PBMCs came the material, which was cDNA or gDNA.

This TCR came from a woman aged 80 or over in a cohort sampled during active or convalescent COVID-19. Sequenced material: peripheral blood. This rearrangement joins TRBV7-7 to TRBJ2-1; D unclear. This CDR3 is CASSPSLGATYNEQFF. In DNA form, the CDR3 reads TGTGCTAGCAGCCCCTCACTGGGCGCTACCTACAATGAGCAGTTCTTC.